A single sample is the source of the 7 T cell receptor beta chains below, sequenced in a study of blood T cell repertoires in COVID-19. The repertoire was sequenced with immunoSEQ multiplex PCR; TCRdb's copy has only in-frame clones and lacks some. The sample carries approximately 60,000 clones, approximately 88% recorded once. The sequencing input was peripheral blood. These receptors were taken from a man between 65 and 85 years old with active COVID-19.

V is TRBV12-3 or TRBV12-4 and J is TRBJ2-4, with 7 bases identical to TRBD1. The CDR3 extends over 13 amino acids. J lost 2 bases, V lost 10 bases, and 5 bases had no gene match. CDR3: CAITRGTKNIQYF. The CDR3 bases are TGTGCCATCACCAGGGGGACCAAAAACATTCAGTACTTC.

The V call is TRBV6-5, the J call TRBJ2-1; 10 bases fit TRBD1. Germline V lookup: CDR1 MNHEY, CDR2 SVGAGI. This CDR3 is built from 12 residues. The V segment lost 5 bases and the J segment 12 bases; nucleotides outside the gene matches: 4. The CDR3 sequence: CASSPGDRGQFF. In DNA, the CDR3 is TGTGCCAGCAGTCCGGGGGACAGGGGGCAGTTCTTC.

The rearrangement uses TRBV5-1 and TRBJ2-3; 10 nucleotides agree with TRBD2. Trimming removed 0 bases from V and 7 bases from J; junction bases left unmatched: 11. CDR1 and CDR2 (germline): SGHRS, YFSETQ. The CDR3 is made up of 17 amino acids. As DNA, the CDR3 is TGCGCCAGCAGCTTGGTTGTAGCTAGCGGGAGTGAGAATACGCAGTATTTT. The encoded protein is CASSLVVASGSENTQYF.

The chain links TRBV21-1 to TRBJ2-7; whether TRBD1, the table's D call, matches the DNA was not checked. TRBV21-1 corresponds to a pseudogene. This CDR3 comprises 15 residues. The CDR3 spells CASSNRDRGHYEQYF. DNA for the CDR3: TGTGCCAGCAGCAACCGGGACAGGGGGCATTACGAGCAGTACTTC.

V and J are TRBV20-1 and TRBJ2-1; TRBD2 aligns across 12 bases. Trimming removed 3 bases from V and 10 bases from J; junction bases left unmatched: 10. Germline V gene sequence: CDR1 DFQATT, CDR2 SNEGSKA (reference sequence). The length of the CDR3 is 15 residues. CDR3 in amino acids: CSASLTSGSIGEQFF. The DNA for the CDR3 is TGCAGTGCTAGTCTGACTAGCGGGAGCATAGGGGAGCAGTTCTTC.

The CDR3 bases are TGTGCCAGCAGCTTAGCCCCCCTAGCTTCGTCTGGCGAGCAGTACTTC. Amino acids: CASSLAPLASSGEQYF. The chain combines TRBV7-9 with TRBJ2-7, with a weak D call TRBD2 (5 bases). This CDR3 has 16 residues. Germline V CDR1 and CDR2: SEHNR, FQNEAQ (reference sequence). V was trimmed by 0 bases and J by 6 bases, leaving 18 bases between them.

The chain recombines TRBV5-1 with TRBJ2-7; D is possibly TRBD2 (7 bases). The CDR3 totals 16 residues. The germline V gene encodes CDR1 SGHRS and CDR2 YFSETQ. V was cut by 1 base and J by 2 bases, with 16 bases left in between. Here the CDR3 DNA reads TGCGCCAGCAGCTTGCCGGGGGGCAACCCACCCTACGAGCAGTACTTC. Protein: CASSLPGGNPPYEQYF.